The T cell receptor beta chain under discussion was sequenced for a study of T cell responses to AZD1222 COVID-19 vaccine. Study-wide results and limits: As reported, nearly half of all spike-specific TCRs target variant regions that are unmutated. Spike-specific TCR breadth rose after two AZD1222 doses, and depth rose as well. White British ancestry dominated among donors, who included more females, and clonal diversity was possibly underestimated. Baseline antibody screening turned up just six or seven seropositive AZD1222 recipients.

The table came from immunoSEQ multiplex PCR; TCRdb's copy has only in-frame clones and leaves some out. This table has about 160,000 clones, just over 90% appearing once. Germline V gene lookup returns CDR1 GTSNPN and CDR2 SVGIG (reference sequence). This CDR3 region has 15 residues. V was clipped by 2 bases and J by 1 base; unmatched bases: 3. Turning to this clone: What it recognizes is unknown.

V usage is TRBV30 and J usage is TRBJ2-5; 11 bases match TRBD2. The sequence derives from an adult in good health. The input for sequencing was peripheral blood, taken on day 0 of MenACWY control vaccination. CDR3 sequence: CAWSPGTSGQETQYF. The CDR3 DNA reads as TGTGCCTGGAGTCCCGGGACTAGCGGCCAAGAGACCCAGTACTTC.